This is a list of T cell receptor beta chains from one sample in a study of T cells in Graves' hyperthyroidism and ophthalmopathy. TCRdb reprocessed the multiplex PCR reads via MiXCR and lists one record per CDR3 protein. This sample yields fewer than 300,000 distinct CDR3 sequences, of which nearly 15% are seen a single time; under 35% belongs to the top ten. The sequencing input was blood. Receptor source: a woman between 45 and 65 years old with Graves' hyperthyroidism that later progressed to Graves' ophthalmopathy. Each CDR3 is given with its conserved first and last residue. A D gene is named only where the DNA matches it firmly. Clone size appears in some rows only: once, few, many, or a class for an expanded clone.

j_call: TRBJ1-4
d_call: NA
clone_size: many
v_call: TRBV12-3/TRBV12-4
cdr3_aa: CASSLSGDEKLFF
cdr3_nt: TGTGCCAGCAGTTTATCGGGAGATGAAAAACTGTTTTTT

j_call: TRBJ2-6
d_call: NA
clone_size: few
v_call: TRBV10-2
cdr3_aa: CASSEGLSGANVLTF
cdr3_nt: TGCGCCAGCAGTGAGGGCCTCTCTGGGGCCAACGTCCTGACTTTC

j_call: TRBJ2-7
d_call: TRBD2
clone_size: NA
v_call: TRBV12-3/TRBV12-4
cdr3_aa: CASTFGTSGLYEQYF
cdr3_nt: TGTGCCAGCACCTTCGGGACTAGCGGTTTGTATGAGCAGTACTTC

j_call: TRBJ2-1
d_call: TRBD2
clone_size: many
v_call: TRBV27
cdr3_aa: CASRKLAGVGNEQFF
cdr3_nt: TGTGCCAGCAGAAAACTAGCGGGAGTGGGCAATGAGCAGTTCTTC

j_call: TRBJ1-5
d_call: NA
clone_size: many
v_call: TRBV20-1
cdr3_aa: CSANGAGDQPQHF
cdr3_nt: TGCAGTGCTAACGGGGCAGGCGATCAGCCCCAGCATTTT

j_call: TRBJ2-2
d_call: NA
clone_size: few
v_call: TRBV6-1
cdr3_aa: CASSDLAPTGELFF
cdr3_nt: TGTGCCAGCAGTGACCTAGCGCCCACCGGGGAGCTGTTTTTT

j_call: TRBJ2-7
d_call: NA
clone_size: few
v_call: TRBV19
cdr3_aa: CASSITGTYEQYF
cdr3_nt: TGTGCCAGTAGTATTACCGGAACCTACGAGCAGTACTTC

j_call: TRBJ1-1
d_call: NA
clone_size: many
v_call: TRBV7-3
cdr3_aa: CASNHGLPDEKAFF
cdr3_nt: TGTGCCAGCAACCACGGCCTTCCGGATGAGAAGGCTTTCTTT

j_call: TRBJ2-3
d_call: TRBD2
clone_size: many
v_call: TRBV2
cdr3_aa: CASRGTSGGTSTDTQYF
cdr3_nt: TGTGCCAGCAGGGGGACTAGCGGGGGGACTAGCACAGATACGCAGTATTTT

j_call: TRBJ2-3
d_call: NA
clone_size: many
v_call: TRBV10-3
cdr3_aa: CAISEGDTEGKGQYF
cdr3_nt: TGTGCCATCAGTGAAGGGGACACAGAGGGTAAGGGGCAGTATTTT

j_call: TRBJ1-1
d_call: TRBD1
clone_size: many
v_call: TRBV7-3
cdr3_aa: CASSPQGHLNTEAFF
cdr3_nt: TGTGCCAGCAGCCCACAGGGGCACCTGAACACTGAAGCTTTCTTT

j_call: TRBJ1-1
d_call: TRBD1
clone_size: many
v_call: TRBV28
cdr3_aa: CASSPADRRNTEAFF
cdr3_nt: TGTGCCAGCAGTCCCGCGGACAGGAGGAACACTGAAGCTTTCTTT

j_call: TRBJ1-1
d_call: NA
clone_size: many
v_call: TRBV10-2
cdr3_aa: CASSAGFTEAFF
cdr3_nt: TGCGCCAGCAGTGCGGGGTTCACTGAAGCTTTCTTT

j_call: TRBJ2-3
d_call: NA
clone_size: few
v_call: TRBV4-1
cdr3_aa: CASSHRAPPGGEGDLTQYF
cdr3_nt: TGCGCCAGCAGCCATCGCGCCCCCCCTGGGGGAGAGGGGGATCTTACGCAGTATTTT

j_call: TRBJ1-1
d_call: NA
clone_size: NA
v_call: TRBV5-1
cdr3_aa: CASSSSGETEAFF
cdr3_nt: TGCGCCAGCAGTTCTTCAGGGGAGACTGAAGCTTTCTTT

j_call: TRBJ2-7
d_call: NA
clone_size: few
v_call: TRBV4-1
cdr3_aa: CASSQGPGGYEQYF
cdr3_nt: TGCGCCAGCAGCCAAGGTCCTGGGGGTTACGAGCAGTACTTC

j_call: TRBJ2-3
d_call: TRBD2
clone_size: many
v_call: TRBV6-1
cdr3_aa: CASNRPLRESTDTQYF
cdr3_nt: TGTGCCAGCAACAGGCCGTTGCGGGAGAGTACAGATACGCAGTATTTT

j_call: TRBJ1-1
d_call: NA
clone_size: many
v_call: TRBV20-1
cdr3_aa: CSAREGGEAFF
cdr3_nt: TGCAGTGCTAGAGAGGGCGGGGAAGCTTTCTTT

j_call: TRBJ2-3
d_call: NA
clone_size: NA
v_call: TRBV28
cdr3_aa: CASTPFWRTSTDTQYF
cdr3_nt: TGTGCCAGCACCCCTTTTTGGCGGACTAGCACAGATACGCAGTATTTT

j_call: TRBJ2-3
d_call: NA
clone_size: NA
v_call: TRBV24-1
cdr3_aa: CATSVGSTDTQYF
cdr3_nt: TGTGCCACCAGTGTGGGGAGCACAGATACGCAGTATTTT

j_call: TRBJ2-1
d_call: TRBD2
clone_size: many
v_call: TRBV11-2
cdr3_aa: CASSLGGRDNNEQFF
cdr3_nt: TGTGCCAGCAGCTTAGGCGGGAGGGATAACAATGAGCAGTTCTTC

j_call: TRBJ2-5
d_call: NA
clone_size: few
v_call: TRBV4-1
cdr3_aa: CASSQPARVQETQYF
cdr3_nt: TGCGCCAGCAGCCAACCAGCAAGGGTCCAAGAGACCCAGTACTTC

j_call: TRBJ1-1
d_call: NA
clone_size: NA
v_call: TRBV28
cdr3_aa: CASMMVLEAFF
cdr3_nt: TGTGCCAGCATGATGGTGCTTGAAGCTTTCTTT